This T cell receptor (beta chain) was obtained from a study of cytomegalovirus exposure and HLA in healthy donors. Whole-study results and caveats: Solely CMV serostatus was available to characterize immune exposure. TCR beta V segments were, for the most part, productive about 87% or about 30% of the time in an earlier analysis. According to the study, roughly 160 TCR beta chains were cytomegalovirus-associated. TCR beta chain V- and J-gene trimming was linked, in a later analysis, to a missense variant in DCLRE1C.

With 60 Vbeta and 13 Jbeta primers, the PCR was carried out. Repertoires were generated with immunoSEQ multiplex PCR, while TCRdb's copy carries only in-frame clones and drops some. The sample lists roughly 130,000 clones, around 80% occurring once. A note on this clone: The antigen remains unidentified.

This CDR3 has 15 amino acids. Germline values: CDR1 SGHAT, CDR2 FQNNGV. The ends lost 6 bases at V and 3 bases at J; junction bases unmatched: 8. The receptor comes from a male donor in good health and CMV-seropositive. The V and J genes are TRBV11-2 and TRBJ2-7; 10 bases line up with TRBD1. The sequenced sample consisted of PBMCs. The CDR3 DNA follows: TGTGCCAGCAGACGAGACCGGGACAGGGGCTACGAGCAGTACTTC. It translates to CASRRDRDRGYEQYF.